This T cell receptor (beta chain) is from a study of tumor and adjacent non-tumor tissue in lung cancer. Looking at the study overall: Histology: 11 to 13 adenocarcinoma, a couple of squamous cell carcinoma, 1 small cell lung cancer.

Per germline, CDR1 SGHDT and CDR2 YYEEEE. The CDR3 has 13 amino acids. The ends were cut back, 3 bases at V and 8 bases at J, with 14 bases in the middle. TCRbeta libraries were built with three rounds of nested PCR, modified from ARM-PCR. MiXCR was run by TCRdb on the multiplex PCR reads, yielding one entry per CDR3 protein. The repertoire holds around 86,000 distinct CDR3 sequences, with around 77% as singletons. A remark on this clonotype: With a much larger clone just one base away, this may be a read error.

This sample's RNA came from whole unsorted tissue. The V gene is TRBV5-6, the J gene TRBJ1-1; D uncertain. The sequence was obtained from a woman aged 40 to 49 with non-small cell lung cancer. The sequencing input was lung tumor tissue. The CDR3 reads CASSSKDGEEAFF. The DNA for the CDR3 is TGTGCCAGCAGCTCGAAAGACGGGGAAGAAGCTTTCTTT.